One and the same sample provided the 30 T cell receptor beta chains below, sequenced in a study of cytomegalovirus exposure and HLA in healthy donors. Libraries were prepared by immunoSEQ multiplex PCR; TCRdb keeps only in-frame clonotypes and omits some of them. The sample consists of fewer than 90,000 clones, roughly 84% of them appearing once. The sample was PBMCs. These receptors were taken from a woman in her late teens or twenties in good health and CMV-seropositive.

The gene calls are TRBV10-3 and TRBJ2-5, with D tentatively TRBD1 (6 bases). Germline V lookup: CDR1 ENHRY, CDR2 SYGVKD. This CDR3 comprises 15 residues. V was trimmed by 4 bases and J by 1 base, leaving 13 bases between them. The DNA for the CDR3 is TGTGCCATCAGTGGGAACGGGGACACCCAAGAGACCCAGTACTTC. This codes for CAISGNGDTQETQYF.

This chain links TRBV4-2 with TRBJ2-2, with 9 bases that match TRBD1. V gave up 4 bases and J gave up 2 bases; unmatched junction bases: 5. Germline lookup yields CDR1 LGHNA and CDR2 YNFKEQ. There are 16 residues in the CDR3. This CDR3 is CASSPQDRGNTGELFF. The CDR3 DNA reads TGTGCCAGCAGCCCACAGGACAGGGGCAACACCGGGGAGCTGTTTTTT.

The CDR3 protein is CASNREGAGEQYF. The CDR3 DNA sequence: TGTGCCAGCAACCGGGAGGGGGCGGGCGAGCAGTACTTC. This chain uses TRBV9 with TRBJ2-7; possibly TRBD2 for D (8 bases). The CDR3 is made up of 13 amino acids. V gave up 6 bases and J gave up 6 bases, with 16 bases separating them. The V gene's germline CDR1 is SGDLS and CDR2 YYNGEE.

This chain connects TRBV7-2 to TRBJ2-2, with 12 positions matching TRBD2. The V gene end was trimmed by 5 bases and the J gene end by 2 bases; junction bases not matched to a gene: 6. The CDR3 loop spans 17 amino acids. CDR1 and CDR2 from the germline V gene are SGHTA and FQGNSA. In DNA, the CDR3 is TGTGCCAGCAGCCCTAGCGGACTAGCGGGAAACACCGGGGAGCTGTTTTTT. Protein: CASSPSGLAGNTGELFF.

The chain links TRBV5-1 to TRBJ2-7; TRBD1 agrees at 7 bases. The V and J ends lost 0 bases and 4 bases, in that order; junction bases with no gene match: 10. CDR1 and CDR2 (germline): SGHRS, YFSETQ. The CDR3 loop spans 16 amino acids. The CDR3 sequence is CASSLDLTGVGYEQYF. As DNA, the CDR3 is TGCGCCAGCAGCTTGGATTTAACAGGGGTGGGGTACGAGCAGTACTTC.

The V call is TRBV11-2, the J call TRBJ1-4; TRBD1 is a possible D gene (6 bases). The CDR3 has 14 residues. Looked up from germline, CDR1 is SGHAT and CDR2 is FQNNGV. The V end lost 6 bases, the J end lost 6 bases, and 14 bases lay between the germline ends. The CDR3 loop is CASRGGVGDEKLFF. Here the CDR3 DNA reads TGTGCCAGCAGAGGGGGGGTCGGGGATGAAAAACTGTTTTTT. The whole variable domain, remainder taken from reference TRBV11-2 and TRBJ1-4, is EAGVAQSPRYKIIEKRQSVAFWCNPISGHATLYWYQQILGQGPKLLIQFQNNGVVDDSQLPKDRFSAERLKGVDSTLKIQPAKLEDSAVYLCASRGGVGDEKLFFGSGTQLSVL.

This clone was recorded once. The genes are TRBV10-3 and TRBJ1-1; 11 positions agree with TRBD1. J lost 0 bases, V lost 4 bases, and 4 bases had no gene match. Germline assignment: CDR1 ENHRY and CDR2 SYGVKD. The CDR3 covers 16 residues. The CDR3 reads CAISGGQGAMNTEAFF. In nucleotides, the CDR3 is TGTGCCATCAGTGGTGGACAGGGGGCAATGAACACTGAAGCTTTCTTT.

This chain links TRBV28 with TRBJ1-5, with 8 bases matching TRBD1. The length of the CDR3 is 15 residues. The V gene's germline CDR1 is MDHEN and CDR2 SYDVKM. V dropped 5 bases and J dropped 2; count of bases not matched to a gene: 5. CDR3 sequence reads: CASSPKTGGNQPQHF. CDR3 nucleotide sequence: TGTGCCAGCAGTCCCAAGACAGGGGGCAATCAGCCCCAGCATTTT.

V usage is TRBV7-9 and J usage is TRBJ1-4, with D possibly matching TRBD1 (5 bases). This CDR3 is built from 13 residues. Trimming shortened V by 6 bases and J by 7 bases, and 12 bases separated the two germline ends. Germline CDR1 and CDR2: SEHNR and FQNEAQ (reference sequence). CDR3 DNA: TGTGCCAGCAGGGGCGGGGCGGTTGAAAAACTGTTTTTT. It is translated as CASRGGAVEKLFF.

The gene calls are TRBV18 and TRBJ1-5, with 10 bases identical to TRBD1. The CDR3 runs to 16 residues. Trimming at V came to 0 bases and at J to 5 bases, leaving 4 bases not matched to a gene. Germline assignment: CDR1 KGHSH and CDR2 LQKENI. As DNA, the CDR3 is TGTGCCAGCTCACCACCTGAGACAGGGGGCGATCAGCCCCAGCATTTT. This sequence encodes CASSPPETGGDQPQHF.

This clone was picked up one time. This chain uses TRBV19 with TRBJ2-3; the D gene is possibly TRBD2 (5 bases). V was clipped by 11 bases and J by 2 bases, with 17 bases between them. The CDR3 runs to 14 residues. Germline V gene data show CDR1 as LNHDA and CDR2 as SQIVND (reference sequence). CDR3 region: CAAKGALHTDTQYF. CDR3 in DNA: TGTGCCGCCAAGGGAGCTTTACACACAGATACGCAGTATTTT.

The chain links TRBV2 to TRBJ1-2, with 9 bases aligning to TRBD1. Germline V gives CDR1 SNHLY, CDR2 FYNNEI. The V and J ends lost 6 bases and 2 bases, in that order; junction bases with no gene match: 7. The CDR3 sequence is 15 residues long. The CDR3 loop reads CASRITGGRNYGYTF. CDR3 sequence (DNA): TGTGCCAGCAGAATCACAGGGGGCAGAAACTATGGCTACACCTTC.

This chain links TRBV28 with TRBJ2-7; 10 bases align to TRBD1. After removal of 6 bases from V and 8 bases from J, the junction contained 10 bases not matched to a gene. This CDR3 region has 14 residues. Per the germline V gene, CDR1 is MDHEN and CDR2 is SYDVKM. CDR3 sequence reads: CASSHGTGEGKQYF. The DNA of the CDR3 is TGTGCCAGCAGCCACGGGACAGGGGAGGGGAAGCAGTACTTC.

This chain joins TRBV5-1 and TRBJ2-7, with D unresolved. Germline CDR1 SGHRS, CDR2 YFSETQ. The CDR3 is made up of 13 amino acids. Trimming left V 0 bases short and J 4 bases short, with 8 bases between. The CDR3 DNA reads as TGCGCCAGCAGCTTGGGAGAGTCTTACGAGCAGTACTTC. This sequence encodes CASSLGESYEQYF.

The gene calls are TRBV1 and TRBJ1-2. TRBV1 is marked as a pseudogene. This CDR3 is built from 16 residues. Here the CDR3 reads CTSSQDTQTHGGGYTF. DNA for the CDR3: TGCACCAGCAGCCAAGATACCCAGACTCACGGCGGGGGCTACACCTTC.

V usage is TRBV5-1 and J usage is TRBJ2-2; D might be TRBD1 (6 bases). The V gene's germline CDR1 is SGHRS and CDR2 YFSETQ. V was cut by 0 bases and J by 7 bases, with 16 bases left in between. The CDR3 contains 16 residues. CDR3 sequence reads: CASSLAAGDRDGELFF. CDR3 nucleotides: TGCGCCAGCAGCTTGGCGGCAGGGGATCGGGACGGGGAGCTGTTTTTT.

V gene TRBV2 combines with J gene TRBJ2-1; 9 positions match TRBD1. This CDR3 contains 18 residues. CDR1 and CDR2 (germline): SNHLY, FYNNEI. V was pared by 3 bases and J by 5 bases, with 14 bases of the junction left unmatched. Here the CDR3 reads CASSEFLAGQGPNNEQFF. In DNA form, the CDR3 reads TGTGCCAGCAGTGAGTTCTTAGCAGGACAGGGGCCTAACAATGAGCAGTTCTTC. Full variable domain (remainder filled in from reference TRBV2 and TRBJ2-1): EPEVTQTPSHQVTQMGQEVILRCVPISNHLYFYWYRQILGQKVEFLVSFYNNEISEKSEIFDDQFSVERPDGSNFTLKIRSTKLEDSAMYFCASSEFLAGQGPNNEQFFGPGTRLTVL.

The rearrangement links TRBV5-4 to TRBJ2-1; TRBD1 matches 9 bases. V trimming: 0 bases; J trimming: 9 bases; junction bases outside the gene matches: 7. Germline V gives CDR1 SGHNT, CDR2 YYREEE (reference sequence). This CDR3 comprises 15 residues. The CDR3: CASSLGGQGHTEQFF. The CDR3 DNA reads as TGTGCCAGCAGCTTGGGGGGACAGGGTCATACTGAGCAGTTCTTC.

This rearrangement joins TRBV4-1 to TRBJ2-5, with TRBD1 matching 7 bases. CDR3 length: 17 amino acids. Per germline, CDR1 MGHRA and CDR2 YSYEKL. Losses at the gene ends were 0 bases for V and 0 bases for J; bases not matched to a gene: 7. The chain's CDR3 is CASSQDRTGKYQETQYF. The CDR3 coding sequence is TGCGCCAGCAGCCAAGACCGGACAGGAAAGTACCAAGAGACCCAGTACTTC.

The rearrangement links TRBV25-1 to TRBJ1-1, with D hard to call. This CDR3 spans 14 amino acids. Germline CDR1 reads MGHDK; CDR2 reads SYGVNS. V lost 3 bases and J lost 5, with 13 bases in between. The CDR3 sequence is CASSDSTLGTEAFF. CDR3 bases: TGTGCCAGCAGTGACTCGACTCTTGGAACTGAAGCTTTCTTT.

The chain has TRBV6-4 and TRBJ2-3; D might be TRBD1 (5 bases). The germline V gene encodes CDR1 MRHNA and CDR2 SNTAGT. This CDR3 region has 14 residues. Trimming pared 4 bases from V and 0 bases from J, leaving 8 bases between. CDR3 DNA: TGTGCCAGCAGTGGGGGCACTAGCACAGATACGCAGTATTTT. This sequence encodes CASSGGTSTDTQYF.

The V gene is TRBV5-1, the J gene TRBJ2-2; unclear D gene. CDR3 length equals 11 residues. CDR1 and CDR2 (germline): SGHRS, YFSETQ. V gave up 4 bases and J gave up 5 bases, with 3 bases separating them. The DNA for the CDR3 is TGCGCCAGCAGCGCGACCGGGGAGCTGTTTTTT. Translation gives CASSATGELFF.

This clone was seen only a few times. This chain connects TRBV28 to TRBJ2-7, with TRBD1 matching over 10 bases. J gave up 3 bases and V 6 bases, and 2 bases lay outside the gene matches. The CDR3 runs to 13 residues. Germline CDR1 reads MDHEN; CDR2 reads SYDVKM. CDR3 sequence (DNA): TGTGCCAGCAGCCGGGACAGGGGCTACGAGCAGTACTTC. This sequence encodes CASSRDRGYEQYF.

J is TRBJ1-4 and V is TRBV28, with TRBD1 matching 8 bases. The CDR3 length is 15 residues. Trimming at V came to 4 bases and at J to 8 bases, leaving 9 bases not matched to a gene. Germline assignment: CDR1 MDHEN and CDR2 SYDVKM. The chain's CDR3 is CASSSPDRGSEKLFF. The CDR3 nucleotides read TGTGCCAGCAGTTCCCCCGACAGGGGCAGCGAAAAACTGTTTTTT.

The chain's CDR3 is CASSPESPYGYTF. DNA of the CDR3: TGTGCCAGCTCACCAGAGTCCCCCTATGGCTACACCTTC. The chain carries TRBV18 and TRBJ1-2; D is uncertain. The CDR3 contains 13 residues. CDR1 is KGHSH and CDR2 is LQKENI in the germline V gene. Trimming took off 2 bases at V and 4 bases at J, with 8 bases between the two ends.

The V and J genes are TRBV6-5 and TRBJ1-2, with 8 positions matching TRBD1. The CDR3 consists of 15 residues. The germline CDR1 and CDR2 sequences are MNHEY and SVGAGI. V was pared by 2 bases and J by 4 bases, with 6 bases of the junction left unmatched. The chain's CDR3 is CASSYRQGISYGYTF. The CDR3 nucleotides read TGTGCCAGCAGTTACAGACAGGGGATTTCCTATGGCTACACCTTC.

The rearrangement joins TRBV4-3 to TRBJ2-7; 7 bases align to TRBD1. CDR3 length: 15 residues. Germline-derived CDR1 and CDR2 are LGHNA and YSLEER. Trimming removed 2 bases from V and 3 bases from J; junction bases left unmatched: 7. The CDR3 loop is CASSQQPTGHYEQYF. For the CDR3, the DNA is TGCGCCAGCAGCCAACAGCCGACAGGGCACTACGAGCAGTACTTC.

The chain has TRBV5-1 and TRBJ2-7, with D possibly being TRBD2 (6 bases). CDR1 SGHRS and CDR2 YFSETQ come from the germline V gene. The V end lost 4 bases, the J end lost 3 bases, and 14 bases lay between the germline ends. The CDR3 has 14 amino acids. CDR3 region: CASSPGTVNYEQYF. CDR3 sequence (DNA): TGCGCCAGCAGCCCGGGGACTGTTAACTACGAGCAGTACTTC.

The chain has TRBV29-1 and TRBJ2-4; no definite D call. The CDR3 has 17 amino acids. V was trimmed by 0 bases and J by 2 bases, leaving 17 bases between them. Germline lookup yields CDR1 SQVTM and CDR2 ANQGSEA. This CDR3 is CSVEDLGEIRTKNIQYF. The CDR3 DNA reads as TGCAGCGTTGAAGATCTAGGAGAAATCCGGACCAAAAACATTCAGTACTTC.

This clone has a handful of counts. The chain employs TRBV19 and TRBJ1-5; possibly TRBD1 for D (6 bases). Trimming left V 5 bases short and J 7 bases short, with 15 bases between. This CDR3 region has 14 residues. Per germline, CDR1 LNHDA and CDR2 SQIVND (reference sequence). CDR3 DNA sequence: TGTGCCAGTAGTCGGCAGGGGAGGGGGCAGCCCCAGCATTTT. Its protein is CASSRQGRGQPQHF.